The 13 T cell receptor beta chains given below trace back to one sample, sequenced in a study of human T cells and chemical hapten exposure. Time point of the sample: pre-sensitization, week 0. Treatment: therapeutic diphenylcyclopropenone sensitization with weekly scalp DPC. TCRdb used MiXCR to reprocess the RACE reads, holding one entry per CDR3 protein. This table has 45,000 to 60,000 distinct CDR3 sequences, about 9.2% appearing once. This material consisted of whole blood, taken in connection with sensitization to the hapten diphenylcyclopropenone (DPC). The receptors here all came from a woman between 40 and 55 years old with alopecia areata. Some clones in this sample may be carry-over from other donors' samples.

This clonotype was recorded at least ten times. V and J are TRBV18 and TRBJ1-2; D gene uncertain. The CDR3 runs 13 residues. Trimming left V 3 bases short and J 0 bases short, with 5 bases between. From germline, CDR1 is KGHSH and CDR2 LQKENI. CDR3 sequence reads: CASSPSANYGYTF. In DNA, the CDR3 is TGTGCCAGCTCACCGTCTGCTAACTATGGCTACACCTTC.

The chain recombines TRBV20-1 with TRBJ1-1; 7 bases agree with TRBD1. Germline V gene sequence: CDR1 DFQATT, CDR2 SNEGSKA (reference sequence). V shed 5 bases and J 4 bases; nucleotides not matched to a gene: 10. The CDR3 runs 14 residues. This CDR3 reads CSAQTGEGATEAFF. As DNA, the CDR3 is TGCAGTGCTCAAACCGGGGAGGGGGCCACTGAAGCTTTCTTT.

Turning to this clonotype: At one end the junction does not follow the germline gene, possibly because of a read error. The V gene is TRBV7-9, the J gene TRBJ2-3, with D tentatively TRBD1 (7 bases). Germline V CDR1 and CDR2: SEHNR, FQNEAQ (reference sequence). The CDR3 has 15 amino acids. CDR3 sequence reads: CASSLGQGGTDMQYF. CDR3 bases: TGTGCCAGCAGCTTAGGACAGGGAGGCACAGATATGCAGTATTTT.

The rearrangement links TRBV3-1 to TRBJ2-2; 9 positions match TRBD1. V was clipped by 4 bases and J by 6 bases; unmatched bases: 6. This CDR3 region has 15 residues. Germline CDR1 LGHDT, CDR2 YNNKEL (reference sequence). CDR3 region: CASSRPGQGAGELFF. The CDR3 DNA reads as TGTGCCAGCAGCCGACCGGGACAGGGAGCCGGGGAGCTGTTTTTT.

This clonotype was recorded at least ten times. The junction departs from germline at one end; a sequencing error may be responsible. V and J are TRBV7-9 and TRBJ2-1; D is unresolved. Per the germline V gene, CDR1 is SEHNR and CDR2 is FQNEAQ (reference sequence). This CDR3 is 15 amino acids long. CDR3 protein: CASTLAPFSSGEQFF. The CDR3 region has the DNA TGTGCCAGCACCTTAGCTCCGTTCAGCAGTGGTGAGCAGTTCTTC. Looking up the rest from reference TRBV7-9 and TRBJ2-1 gives the full variable domain: DTGVSQNPRHKITKRGQNVTFRCDPISEHNRLYWYRQTLGQGPEFLTYFQNEAQLEKSRLLSDRFSAERPKGSFSTLEIQRTEQGDSAMYLCASTLAPFSSGEQFFGPGTRLTVL.

This clonotype showed up many times. The chain has TRBV6-6 and TRBJ1-6; the D is unclear. V was shortened by 2 bases and J by 3 bases, with 5 bases between the two germline ends. Germline assignment: CDR1 MNHNY and CDR2 SVGAGI (reference sequence). This CDR3 is built from 14 residues. CDR3 DNA: TGTGCCAGCAGTTACCCGGACTATAATTCACCCCTCCACTTT. It is translated as CASSYPDYNSPLHF.

This clonotype was detected many times. The chain is built from TRBV18 and TRBJ1-5, with D tentatively TRBD1 (6 bases). The length of the CDR3 is 15 residues. With 4 bases removed from V and 4 bases from J, the gap between germline ends came to 14 bases. Looked up from germline, CDR1 is KGHSH and CDR2 is LQKENI. The CDR3, as DNA: TGTGCCAGCTCACTGCCAGGGGTAGGTAATCAGCCCCAGCATTTT. It codes for CASSLPGVGNQPQHF.

The rearrangement uses TRBV4-1 and TRBJ2-7; D gene ambiguous. The CDR3 covers 15 residues. Trimming left V 1 base short and J 0 bases short, with 10 bases between. The germline gives CDR1 MGHRA, CDR2 YSYEKL. CDR3 sequence reads: CASSQVVLDSYEQYF. CDR3 DNA sequence: TGCGCCAGCAGCCAAGTGGTCTTAGACTCCTACGAGCAGTACTTC.

The J gene is TRBJ2-3, the V gene TRBV7-3; either TRBD1 or TRBD2 may fit D (6 bases each). Germline V lookup: CDR1 SGHTA, CDR2 FQGTGA. CDR3 length: 15 amino acids. Trimming removed 5 bases from V and 2 bases from J, with 14 bases in between. CDR3 region: CASSSRGLLTDTQYF. Written as DNA, the CDR3 is TGTGCCAGCAGCAGTCGGGGGCTTCTCACAGATACGCAGTATTTT.

This clonotype occurred many times. This rearrangement joins TRBV7-6 to TRBJ2-3, with D unresolved. Germline lookup yields CDR1 SGHVS and CDR2 FNYEAQ. The V and J ends lost 0 bases and 4 bases respectively, with 5 bases between them. The CDR3 sequence is 13 residues long. In nucleotides, the CDR3 is TGTGCCAGCAGCTTAGCGTGGGCAGATACGCAGTATTTT. As protein: CASSLAWADTQYF.

This clonotype has a count of ten or more. The chain couples TRBV20-1 to TRBJ1-2; 7 nucleotides line up with TRBD1. Germline CDR1 reads DFQATT; CDR2 reads SNEGSKA (reference sequence). V was clipped by 0 bases and J by 6 bases; unmatched bases: 16. This CDR3 is built from 17 residues. Written as DNA, the CDR3 is TGCAGTGCTAGAGACAAGGGCAGGGGGGTTCCCAATGATGGCTACACCTTC. This sequence encodes CSARDKGRGVPNDGYTF.

The V and J genes are TRBV6-6 and TRBJ2-3; D may be TRBD1 (5 bases). The CDR3 runs 13 residues. Germline CDR1 and CDR2: MNHNY and SVGAGI (reference sequence). Deletions cut 6 bases from V and 2 bases from J, with 9 bases between. CDR3 DNA sequence: TGTGCCAGCAGAAGACAGTCCACAGATACGCAGTATTTT. This translates into CASRRQSTDTQYF.

In this sample, this clonotype turned up many times. The chain couples TRBV28 to TRBJ2-3; D remains ambiguous. The germline V gene encodes CDR1 MDHEN and CDR2 SYDVKM. The CDR3 is made up of 11 amino acids. V was shortened by 2 bases and J by 6 bases, with 3 bases between the two germline ends. For the CDR3, the DNA is TGTGCCAGCAGTTTACCGGATACGCAGTATTTT. The encoded protein is CASSLPDTQYF.